These 2 T cell receptor beta chains were sequenced from one sample in a study of tumor and adjacent non-tumor tissue in lung cancer. TCRbeta libraries were built with three rounds of nested PCR, modified from ARM-PCR. TCRdb recomputed calls from the multiplex PCR reads with MiXCR, one row per CDR3 protein. Of fewer than 120,000 distinct CDR3 sequences listed, approximately 80% were seen once; the top ten hold approximately 24%. The template was RNA from unsorted bulk tissue. The source material was lung tumor tissue. Receptors originate from a man between 65 and 79 years old with non-small cell lung cancer.

This clonotype came up a few times. This may arise from a read error, as a much more abundant clone is one base away. CDR3 sequence reads: CSASAALAGRLNEQYF. CDR3 nucleotides: TGCAGTGCCTCCGCCGCTCTAGCGGGAAGGCTAAACGAGCAGTACTTC. The genes are TRBV20-1 and TRBJ2-7; 9 nucleotides agree with TRBD2. V trimming: 6 bases; J trimming: 5 bases; junction bases outside the gene matches: 17. The CDR3 length is 16 residues. Germline lookup yields CDR1 DFQATT and CDR2 SNEGSKA (reference sequence).

Comments on this clonotype: Relative to the germline gene, one junction end is altered; a read error may explain this. The chain uses TRBV5-6 and TRBJ1-2, with 9 bases fitting TRBD1. The CDR3 contains 16 residues. Germline V gene sequence: CDR1 SGHDT, CDR2 YYEEEE. CDR3 nucleotides: TGTGCCAACAGCAGGGACAGGGAGGTAGGGGACTATGGCTACACCTTC. Its translation: CANSRDREVGDYGYTF.